This T cell receptor beta chain was documented in a study of T cell repertoires in cytomegalovirus infection. Study-wide context: CMV infection plus the matching HLA type was flagged by public TCR beta signatures.

TCRdb re-analysed the reads in MiXCR, keeping a single row per CDR3 protein. The data show about 260,000 distinct CDR3 sequences, 12% to 15% seen once. Study-wide findings and caveats: The cumulative frequency of public TCR beta families distinguished individuals who carried CMV together with the relevant HLA. The study found HLA-C-restricted CMV-specific TCR beta clonotypes dominating the ex vivo response.

With regard to this clonotype: Its specificity is unknown.

Material: PBMCs. The clonotype was recovered from a human donor in good health (CMV status not recorded). Some clones in this sample may be carry-over from other donors' samples.

CDR3 DNA sequence: TGTGCCAGCAGGGTGAGCCACGAGCAGTACTTC. As protein: CASRVSHEQYF. V usage is TRBV28 and J usage is TRBJ2-7; D uncertain. Germline V gene lookup returns CDR1 MDHEN and CDR2 SYDVKM. The V end lost 6 bases, the J end lost 5 bases, and 8 bases lay between the germline ends. The CDR3 has 11 amino acids.